This passage covers 21 T cell receptor beta chains from one sample sequenced in a study of T cell responses to AZD1222 COVID-19 vaccine. Assay used: immunoSEQ multiplex PCR; TCRdb lists only in-frame clones, some missing. The sample lists roughly 180,000 clones, about 90% occurring once. Material: peripheral blood, obtained 28 days after the second AZD1222 dose. The receptors originated from an adult who received the AZD1222 COVID-19 vaccine.

The chain is built from TRBV12-3 or TRBV12-4 and TRBJ1-1; D remains ambiguous. This CDR3 region has 13 residues. V was pared by 1 base and J by 1 base, with 4 bases between. The CDR3 DNA is TGTGCCAGCAGTTTAGAAGGGAACACTGAAGCTTTCTTT. Translated: CASSLEGNTEAFF.

This sequence joins TRBV2 and TRBJ1-4; D ambiguous. The CDR3 runs 14 residues. Germline values: CDR1 SNHLY, CDR2 FYNNEI. Trimming left V 3 bases short and J 5 bases short, with 10 bases between. CDR3: CASSDGGNNEKLFF. The CDR3, as DNA: TGTGCCAGCAGTGACGGCGGTAACAATGAAAAACTGTTTTTT.

This clone appeared a single time. The J gene is TRBJ1-2, the V gene TRBV6-5; D not resolved. In germline, CDR1 is MNHEY, CDR2 SVGAGI. V was pared by 6 bases and J by 8 bases, with 7 bases between. The CDR3 is made up of 10 amino acids. CDR3 DNA: TGTGCCAGCAGCCCCGAGGGCTACACCTTC. This codes for CASSPEGYTF.

J is TRBJ1-1 and V is TRBV7-7; the D gene is possibly TRBD1 (6 bases). Germline V gene sequence: CDR1 SSHAT, CDR2 FNYEAQ (reference sequence). The CDR3 consists of 13 residues. V lost 0 bases to trimming and J lost 5 bases, with 7 bases between them. In nucleotides, the CDR3 is TGTGCCAGCAGCTTAGCGCAGGGGACTGAAGCTTTCTTT. Protein product: CASSLAQGTEAFF.

CDR3 DNA sequence: TGTGCCAGCAGTTACCAAGCGGGAGCCTACAATGAGCAGTTCTTC. Translation: CASSYQAGAYNEQFF. This sequence joins TRBV6-2 or TRBV6-3 and TRBJ2-1, with 8 bases identical to TRBD2. The J segment lost 2 bases and the V segment lost 2 bases, leaving 2 bases of the junction unmatched. The CDR3 runs 15 residues. The germline V gene has CDR1 MNHEY and CDR2 SVGEGT.

The chain carries TRBV7-2 and TRBJ2-1; 8 positions agree with TRBD2. V gave up 4 bases and J gave up 5 bases; unmatched junction bases: 10. Germline CDR1 reads SGHTA; CDR2 reads FQGNSA. The CDR3 is made up of 16 amino acids. The CDR3 loop is CASSSSGGHNNNEQFF. DNA for the CDR3: TGTGCCAGCAGCTCCAGCGGGGGCCACAACAACAATGAGCAGTTCTTC.

The chain employs TRBV7-3 and TRBJ1-1; TRBD1 matches at 10 bases. The ends lost 5 bases at V and 3 bases at J; junction bases unmatched: 0. Germline values: CDR1 SGHTA, CDR2 FQGTGA. This CDR3 is built from 13 residues. DNA for the CDR3: TGTGCCAGCAGCGGACAGGGGGACACTGAAGCTTTCTTT. Translating it yields CASSGQGDTEAFF.

The chain uses TRBV7-3 and TRBJ2-1; D possibly corresponds to TRBD1 (6 bases). The V end lost 4 bases, the J end lost 7 bases, and 11 bases lay between the germline ends. Germline V lookup: CDR1 SGHTA, CDR2 FQGTGA. The CDR3 consists of 13 residues. CDR3 nucleotide sequence: TGTGCCAGCAGCTCCCAAAGGGGGAATGAGCAGTTCTTC. It codes for CASSSQRGNEQFF. The variable domain in full, completed from reference TRBV7-3 and TRBJ2-1, reads GAGVSQTPSNKVTEKGKYVELRCDPISGHTALYWYRQSLGQGPEFLIYFQGTGAADDSGLPNDRFFAVRPEGSVSTLKIQRTERGDSAVYLCASSSQRGNEQFFGPGTRLTVL.

This clone came up once. This rearrangement joins TRBV2 to TRBJ1-5; 9 positions match TRBD1. Germline loops: CDR1 SNHLY, CDR2 FYNNEI. The CDR3 consists of 15 residues. Losses at the gene ends were 6 bases for V and 2 bases for J; bases not matched to a gene: 5. The CDR3 DNA reads TGTGCCAGCAGGCCGACAGGGGGAGGCAATCAGCCCCAGCATTTT. This sequence encodes CASRPTGGGNQPQHF.

The rearrangement uses TRBV6-5 and TRBJ2-2; D ambiguous. This CDR3 is built from 13 residues. The germline CDR1 and CDR2 sequences are MNHEY and SVGAGI. V was clipped by 3 bases and J by 7 bases, with 9 bases between them. In DNA, the CDR3 is TGTGCCAGCAGTTATACTCAGTTCGGGGAGCTGTTTTTT. It specifies CASSYTQFGELFF.

This clone was counted only a few times. The gene calls are TRBV2 and TRBJ1-1; 10 nucleotides line up with TRBD1. The length of the CDR3 is 15 residues. Per the germline V gene, CDR1 is SNHLY and CDR2 is FYNNEI. Trimming took 9 bases from V and 4 from J; bases not matched to a gene: 11. CDR3 sequence (DNA): TGTGCCAGTAATGACCGGGACAGGGGTATCACTGAAGCTTTCTTT. Translation gives CASNDRDRGITEAFF. The complete variable domain, with remaining parts taken from reference TRBV2 and TRBJ1-1, reads EPEVTQTPSHQVTQMGQEVILRCVPISNHLYFYWYRQILGQKVEFLVSFYNNEISEKSEIFDDQFSVERPDGSNFTLKIRSTKLEDSAMYFCASNDRDRGITEAFFGQGTRLTVV.

V is TRBV2 and J is TRBJ2-7; 7 bases line up with TRBD1. J was trimmed by 0 bases and V by 7 bases; bases with no gene match: 6. CDR3 length equals 14 residues. CDR1 is SNHLY and CDR2 is FYNNEI in the germline V gene. This chain's CDR3 is CASTIQGFSYEQYF. The CDR3, as DNA: TGTGCCAGCACAATACAGGGGTTCTCCTACGAGCAGTACTTC.

The chain carries TRBV12-2 and TRBJ1-2; TRBD1 is the table's D call and was not checked against the DNA. TRBV12-2 is a pseudogene segment. The CDR3 covers 12 residues. The CDR3 bases are TGTGCAAGTCGCTTGCCAGGGGAGGGCTACACCTTC. Translating gives CASRLPGEGYTF.

The chain is built from TRBV4-2 and TRBJ2-3, with D perhaps matching TRBD2 (5 bases). There are 17 residues in the CDR3. With 4 bases removed from V and 0 bases from J, the gap between germline ends came to 17 bases. Germline V gene sequence: CDR1 LGHNA, CDR2 YNFKEQ. The CDR3 loop reads CASSPRSTGVSTDTQYF. CDR3 coding DNA: TGTGCCAGCAGCCCGAGGTCTACCGGGGTGAGCACAGATACGCAGTATTTT.

DNA of the CDR3: TGTGCCAGCAGCCAAGATGGGACTAGCGGAAACATTCAGTACTTC. It yields the protein CASSQDGTSGNIQYF. This chain links TRBV3-1 (or the pseudogene TRBV3-2) with TRBJ2-4; the match to TRBD2 covers 11 bases. Germline V gene data show CDR1 as LGHDT and CDR2 as YNNKEL (reference sequence). V lost 0 bases and J lost 6; bases outside the gene matches: 1. The CDR3 contains 15 residues.

The chain uses TRBV21-1 and TRBJ2-2; the table calls TRBD1, which could not be checked here. TRBV21-1 is an annotated pseudogene. The CDR3 runs to 15 residues. The CDR3 coding sequence is TGTGCCAGCAGAAGCCGGGACACGAACACCGGGGAGCTGTTTTTT. Protein sequence: CASRSRDTNTGELFF.

The chain couples TRBV5-1 to TRBJ2-5; TRBD2 matches 15 bases. The germline CDR1 and CDR2 sequences are SGHRS and YFSETQ. CDR3 length: 15 amino acids. V dropped 0 bases and J dropped 12; count of bases not matched to a gene: 6. The CDR3 spells CASSLDWTSGGAEYF. The CDR3 DNA is TGCGCCAGCAGCTTGGACTGGACTAGCGGGGGGGCCGAGTACTTC.

The V gene is TRBV10-3, the J gene TRBJ1-4, with D maybe TRBD1 (5 bases). V was cut by 0 bases and J by 8 bases, with 13 bases left in between. The CDR3 runs to 15 residues. Per germline, CDR1 ENHRY and CDR2 SYGVKD. The CDR3, as DNA: TGTGCCATCAGTGAGTCAGTGGAGGGGAGGGAAAAACTGTTTTTT. As protein: CAISESVEGREKLFF.

V usage is TRBV19 and J usage is TRBJ1-4; D is undetermined. This CDR3 region has 12 residues. CDR1 is LNHDA, CDR2 SQIVND, per germline (reference sequence). Trimming stripped 1 base from V and 7 bases from J, with 4 bases between. The CDR3 loop is CASSIVSEKLFF. The CDR3 DNA is TGTGCCAGTAGTATAGTGAGTGAAAAACTGTTTTTT.

The chain carries TRBV21-1 and TRBJ2-3. TRBV21-1 is a recognized pseudogene. This CDR3 is 20 amino acids long. The CDR3 sequence is CASSSYGPFSHLRGTDTQYF. In DNA form, the CDR3 reads TGTGCCAGCAGTTCCTATGGCCCCTTCTCTCACCTAAGAGGCACAGATACGCAGTATTTT.

The chain has TRBV4-2 and TRBJ1-1; 12 bases map to TRBD1. V was clipped by 4 bases and J by 6 bases; unmatched bases: 9. Germline CDR1 and CDR2: LGHNA and YNFKEQ. This CDR3 is built from 16 residues. The CDR3 region is CASSLLGQGARAEAFF. The CDR3 nucleotides read TGTGCCAGCAGCCTCTTGGGACAGGGGGCGAGGGCTGAAGCTTTCTTT.